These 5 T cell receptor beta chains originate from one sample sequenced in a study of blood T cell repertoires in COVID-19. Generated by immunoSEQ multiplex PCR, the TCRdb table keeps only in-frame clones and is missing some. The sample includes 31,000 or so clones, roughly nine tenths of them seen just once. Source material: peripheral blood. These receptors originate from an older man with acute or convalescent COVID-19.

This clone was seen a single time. The CDR3 coding sequence is TGCGCCAGCAGCCTGGGGCCGGGACAGGGTTATGGCTACACCTTC. Protein: CASSLGPGQGYGYTF. This chain uses TRBV5-1 with TRBJ1-2, with 9 bases identical to TRBD1. The V and J ends lost 4 bases and 5 bases, in that order; junction bases with no gene match: 9. The CDR3 is made up of 15 amino acids. Germline values: CDR1 SGHRS, CDR2 YFSETQ.

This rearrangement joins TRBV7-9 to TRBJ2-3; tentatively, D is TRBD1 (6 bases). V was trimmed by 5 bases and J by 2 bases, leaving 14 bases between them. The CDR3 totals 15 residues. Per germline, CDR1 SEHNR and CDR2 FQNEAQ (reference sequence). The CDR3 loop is CASSPPDRPTDTQYF. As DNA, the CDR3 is TGTGCCAGCAGCCCCCCCGACAGGCCCACAGATACGCAGTATTTT.

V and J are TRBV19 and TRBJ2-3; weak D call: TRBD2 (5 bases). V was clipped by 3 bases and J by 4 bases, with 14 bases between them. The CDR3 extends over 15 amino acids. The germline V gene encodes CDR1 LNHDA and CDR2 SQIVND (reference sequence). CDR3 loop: CASSISAWLPDTQYF. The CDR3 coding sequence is TGTGCCAGTAGTATTAGCGCCTGGCTCCCAGATACGCAGTATTTT.

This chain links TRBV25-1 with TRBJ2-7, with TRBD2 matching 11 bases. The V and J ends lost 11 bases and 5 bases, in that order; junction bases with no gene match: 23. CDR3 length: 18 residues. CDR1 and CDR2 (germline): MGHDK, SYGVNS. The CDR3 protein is CACIYERTSGQEVNEQYF. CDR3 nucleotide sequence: TGTGCCTGCATTTACGAAAGGACTAGCGGGCAGGAGGTGAACGAGCAGTACTTC.

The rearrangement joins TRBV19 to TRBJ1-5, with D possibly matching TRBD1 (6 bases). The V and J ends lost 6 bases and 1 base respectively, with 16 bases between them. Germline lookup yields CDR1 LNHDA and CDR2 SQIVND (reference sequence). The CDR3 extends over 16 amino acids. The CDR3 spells CASSEHREVSNQPQHF. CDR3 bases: TGTGCCAGTAGCGAACACAGGGAAGTGAGCAATCAGCCCCAGCATTTT.